This T cell receptor (beta chain) was profiled in a study of T cells after yellow fever vaccination. Study-wide results and limits: Clones from primary vaccination mostly reappeared after the booster (over 95% CD4, around 90% CD8). Researchers noted that a small share of clonotypes showed up in both CD4 and CD8 compartments.

MiXCR was run by TCRdb on the 5' RACE reads, yielding one entry per CDR3 protein. In the table there are about 630,000 distinct CDR3 sequences, around 12% of which are singletons. Germline V CDR1 and CDR2: SGDLS, YYNGEE. The length of the CDR3 is 16 residues. Between the trimmed V and J ends, which lost 3 bases and 1 base, there was a span of 16 bases. Comment on this clonotype: Its antigen is as yet unknown.

This sequence joins TRBV9 and TRBJ1-1; tentatively, D is TRBD1 (5 bases). The sample was PBMCs, taken on the day of the yellow fever booster vaccination. This receptor was identified in a man younger than 40 who received the YFV17D yellow fever vaccine. The CDR3 sequence: CASSGPGGVGNTEAFF. The CDR3 DNA reads as TGTGCCAGCAGCGGTCCCGGGGGGGTCGGGAACACTGAAGCTTTCTTT.